One sample yielded the 7 T cell receptor beta chains listed below, sequenced in a study of CD4+ T cells in melanoma. Some clones are missing from TCRdb's copy, which holds only in-frame ones; the method was immunoSEQ multiplex PCR. Of 9,500 to 13,000 clones listed, around 67% are singletons. The sequenced sample was cells from a culture (not recorded whether cultured in vitro). The receptor set was obtained from a human donor with melanoma.

The V gene is TRBV5-1, the J gene TRBJ2-3, with 8 bases matching TRBD1. Germline trimming cut 0 bases from V and 2 bases from J; bases unmatched to any gene: 2. The germline gives CDR1 SGHRS, CDR2 YFSETQ. The CDR3 is 15 amino acids. The CDR3 sequence: CASSLDRGDTDTQYF. CDR3 nucleotide sequence: TGCGCCAGCAGCTTGGACAGGGGGGACACAGATACGCAGTATTTT. Supplemented by reference TRBV5-1 and TRBJ2-3, the full variable domain reads KAGVTQTPRYLIKTRGQQVTLSCSPISGHRSVSWYQQTPGQGLQFLFEYFSETQRNKGNFPGRFSGRQFSNSRSEMNVSTLELGDSALYLCASSLDRGDTDTQYFGPGTRLTVL.

The chain employs TRBV29-1 and TRBJ1-2; D is ambiguous. Trimming removed 3 bases at V and 3 bases at J, with 8 bases between. CDR1 is SQVTM and CDR2 is ANQGSEA in the germline V gene. The CDR3 is 12 residues long. CDR3 region: CSVEGVDYGYTF. Written as DNA, the CDR3 is TGCAGCGTTGAGGGAGTTGACTATGGCTACACCTTC. Combining the CDR3 with reference TRBV29-1 and TRBJ1-2 gives the whole variable domain SAVISQKPSRDICQRGTSLTIQCQVDSQVTMMFWYRQQPGQSLTLIATANQGSEATYESGFVIDKFPISRPNLTFSTLTVSNMSPEDSSIYLCSVEGVDYGYTFGSGTRLTVV.

The J gene is TRBJ2-1, the V gene TRBV7-9, with 9 bases identical to TRBD1. CDR3 length: 15 amino acids. The V gene's germline CDR1 is SEHNR and CDR2 FQNEAQ (reference sequence). V was pared by 5 bases and J by 2 bases, with 4 bases of the junction left unmatched. The CDR3 DNA reads as TGTGCCAGCAGCCGTACAGGGGGCCCCTACAATGAGCAGTTCTTC. Translated, it gives CASSRTGGPYNEQFF.

The rearrangement links TRBV6-5 to TRBJ1-2; TRBD1 matches at 8 bases. Per the germline V gene, CDR1 is MNHEY and CDR2 is SVGAGI. The ends lost 8 bases at V and 10 bases at J; junction bases unmatched: 12. CDR3 length: 13 amino acids. The chain's CDR3 is CASVRGQGDHYTF. CDR3 sequence (DNA): TGTGCCAGCGTCAGGGGGCAGGGGGACCACTACACCTTC.

CDR3 loop: CASRYRDTGSYEQYF. CDR3 DNA: TGTGCCAGCAGATACAGGGATACAGGCTCCTACGAGCAGTACTTC. The V gene is TRBV2, the J gene TRBJ2-7; tentatively, D is TRBD1 (6 bases). Germline V gene sequence: CDR1 SNHLY, CDR2 FYNNEI. This CDR3 comprises 15 residues. V gave up 6 bases and J gave up 0 bases, with 15 bases separating them. The full variable domain, its missing parts supplied by reference TRBV2 and TRBJ2-7, is EPEVTQTPSHQVTQMGQEVILRCVPISNHLYFYWYRQILGQKVEFLVSFYNNEISEKSEIFDDQFSVERPDGSNFTLKIRSTKLEDSAMYFCASRYRDTGSYEQYFGPGTRLTVT.

This clone has a handful of counts. This rearrangement joins TRBV6-6 to TRBJ1-6; D gene ambiguous. Trimming cost V 0 bases and J 11 bases, with 8 bases left between them. CDR3 length equals 13 residues. The germline CDR1 and CDR2 sequences are MNHNY and SVGAGI (reference sequence). DNA for the CDR3: TGTGCCAGCAGTTACTCGTTTGGGGCACCCCTCCACTTT. Protein product: CASSYSFGAPLHF.

This clone has more than one count but fewer than ten. The V call is TRBV7-9, the J call TRBJ1-1; D is uncertain. CDR1 and CDR2 from the germline V gene are SEHNR and FQNEAQ (reference sequence). This CDR3 spans 14 amino acids. V was shortened by 5 bases and J by 1 base, with 11 bases between the two germline ends. Written as DNA, the CDR3 is TGTGCCAGCAGCGCCAGAGGCGCGAACACTGAAGCTTTCTTT. The encoded protein is CASSARGANTEAFF.